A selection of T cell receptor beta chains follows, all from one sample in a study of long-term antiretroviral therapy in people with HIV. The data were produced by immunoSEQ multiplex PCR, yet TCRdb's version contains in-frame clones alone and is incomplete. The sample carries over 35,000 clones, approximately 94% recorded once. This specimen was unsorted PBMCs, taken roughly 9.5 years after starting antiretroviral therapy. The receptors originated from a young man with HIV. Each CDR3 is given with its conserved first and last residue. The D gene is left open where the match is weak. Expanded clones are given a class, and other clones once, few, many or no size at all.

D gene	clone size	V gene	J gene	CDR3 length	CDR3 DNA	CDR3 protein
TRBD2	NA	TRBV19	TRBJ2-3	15	TGTGCCAGTAGTACGGCTAGCGGGGGGGCAGATACGCAGTATTTT	CASSTASGGADTQYF
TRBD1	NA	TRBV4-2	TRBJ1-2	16	TGTGCCAGCAGCCAGGAGCGGGCAGGGGGCCGCTATGGCTACACCTTC	CASSQERAGGRYGYTF
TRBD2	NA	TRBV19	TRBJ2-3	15	TGTGCCAGTAGTATTGGGCGGGGGGGCACAGATACGCAGTATTTT	CASSIGRGGTDTQYF
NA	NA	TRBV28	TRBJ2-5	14	TGTGCCAGCAGTTTTGGCCCCCTGGGGGAGACCCAGTACTTC	CASSFGPLGETQYF
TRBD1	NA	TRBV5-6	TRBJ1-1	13	TGTGCCAGCAGCTTGTTAGGACAGGGGGCGGCTTTCTTT	CASSLLGQGAAFF
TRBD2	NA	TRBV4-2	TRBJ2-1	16	TGTGCCAGCAGCCAAGACGGGGACGGGGGGTACAATGAGCAGTTCTTC	CASSQDGDGGYNEQFF
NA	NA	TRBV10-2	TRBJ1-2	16	TGCGCCAGCAGTGATTGGGGGCAGGGATTCTTCTATGGCTACACCTTC	CASSDWGQGFFYGYTF
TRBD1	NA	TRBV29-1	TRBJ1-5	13	TGCAGCGTTGGCACAGGGGCGTCCCAGCCCCAGCATTTT	CSVGTGASQPQHF
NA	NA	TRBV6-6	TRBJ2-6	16	TGTGCCAGCAGCGGACCAAGTCGGTCTGGGGCCAACGTCCTGACTTTC	CASSGPSRSGANVLTF
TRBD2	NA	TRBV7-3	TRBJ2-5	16	TGTGCCAGCAGCGGGGGGGTAGCGGGGTACCAAGAGACCCAGTACTTC	CASSGGVAGYQETQYF
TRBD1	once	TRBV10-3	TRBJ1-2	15	TGTGCCATCAGTGCTGTGGACAGGGCTGTGGATGGCTACACCTTC	CAISAVDRAVDGYTF
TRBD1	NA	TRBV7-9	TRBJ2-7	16	TGTGCCAGCAGCAGAACGGACAGGGGCCGGTCCTACGAGCAGTACTTC	CASSRTDRGRSYEQYF
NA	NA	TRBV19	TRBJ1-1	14	TGTGCCAGTAGTATCGTTGGGGTTCGCACTGAAGCTTTCTTT	CASSIVGVRTEAFF
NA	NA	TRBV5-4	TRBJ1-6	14	TGTGCCAGCAGCTTGGACAGTGCCAATTCACCCCTCCACTTT	CASSLDSANSPLHF
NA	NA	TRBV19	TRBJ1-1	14	TGTGCCAGTAGCCCGGCAGGCTTGAACACTGAAGCTTTCTTT	CASSPAGLNTEAFF
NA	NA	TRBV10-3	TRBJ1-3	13	TGTGCCACCAACGATCCGAGTGGAAACACCATATATTTT	CATNDPSGNTIYF
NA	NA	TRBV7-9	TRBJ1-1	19	TGTGCCAGCAGCTTACCCACTCCAAAAAAGGGGGGACTAAACACTGAAGCTTTCTTT	CASSLPTPKKGGLNTEAFF
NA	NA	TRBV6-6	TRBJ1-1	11	TGTGCCAGCGGGGCAGGAACTGAAGCTTTCTTT	CASGAGTEAFF
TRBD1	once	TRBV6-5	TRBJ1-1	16	TGTGCCAGCAGTTACGCCCCGGACAGGGGGAGAACTGAAGCTTTCTTT	CASSYAPDRGRTEAFF
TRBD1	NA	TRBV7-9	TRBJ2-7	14	TGTGCCAGCAGCAACCGGGACAGGGCGTACGAGCAGTACTTC	CASSNRDRAYEQYF
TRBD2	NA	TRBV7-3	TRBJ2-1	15	TGTGCCAGCAGCTTAGAGCGGGGGTCCTACAATGAGCAGTTCTTC	CASSLERGSYNEQFF
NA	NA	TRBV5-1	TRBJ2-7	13	TGCGCCAGCACCAAAGACGGTCCCTACGAGCAGTACTTC	CASTKDGPYEQYF
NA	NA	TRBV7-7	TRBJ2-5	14	TGTGCTAGCAGCCTCGCAGGGGACCAAGAGACCCAGTACTTC	CASSLAGDQETQYF
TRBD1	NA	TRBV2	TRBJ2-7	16	TGTGCCAGCACCGGACAGGGACGCTGGGCCTTCTACGAGCAGTACTTC	CASTGQGRWAFYEQYF
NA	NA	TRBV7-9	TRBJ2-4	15	TGTGCCAGCAGCTCCGAATTACAGGAAGTGAACATTCAGTACTTC	CASSSELQEVNIQYF
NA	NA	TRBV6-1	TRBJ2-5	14	TGTGCCAGCAGTGAATTGGGACCCCAAGAGACCCAGTACTTC	CASSELGPQETQYF
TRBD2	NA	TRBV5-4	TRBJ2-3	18	TGTGCCAGCAGCTCCGGACTAGCGGGGGTCCAACGCACAGATACGCAGTATTTT	CASSSGLAGVQRTDTQYF
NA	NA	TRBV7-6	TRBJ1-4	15	TGTGCCAGCAGCTTACCGAAGGGGCTAGATGAAAAACTGTTTTTT	CASSLPKGLDEKLFF
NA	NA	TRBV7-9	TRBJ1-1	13	TGTGCCAGCAGAAAGGCCCCTCGGACTGAAGCTTTCTTT	CASRKAPRTEAFF
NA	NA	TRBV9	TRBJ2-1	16	TGTGCCAGCAGCTACGGGGTAGAAAGCTCCTACAATGAGCAGTTCTTC	CASSYGVESSYNEQFF
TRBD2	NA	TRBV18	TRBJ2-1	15	TGTGCCAGCTCCAGAGGACTAGCGGGGGATGGTGAGCAGTTCTTC	CASSRGLAGDGEQFF
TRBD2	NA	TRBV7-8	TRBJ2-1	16	TGTGCCAGCAGCTTAGCTGGGGGGGGCTCCTACAATGAGCAGTTCTTC	CASSLAGGGSYNEQFF
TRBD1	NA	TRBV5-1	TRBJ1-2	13	TGCGCCAGCAGGCCCGGACAGGCCTATGGCTACACCTTC	CASRPGQAYGYTF
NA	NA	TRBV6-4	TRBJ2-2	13	TGTGCTAGCAGTGACGGTTACACCGGGGAGCTGTTTTTT	CASSDGYTGELFF